This T cell receptor beta chain was identified during a study of glioma-infiltrating T cells. Amplification of TCR alpha and beta CDR3 regions from RNA used iRepertoire nested multiplex PCR. TCRdb ran MiXCR on the multiplex PCR reads and lists one entry per CDR3 protein. The data show about 380,000 distinct CDR3 sequences, with roughly 41% seen just once and around 12% held by the top ten. Germline V gene sequence: CDR1 SGHVS, CDR2 FNYEAQ. CDR3 size: 19 residues. Trimming shortened V by 5 bases and J by 2 bases, and 28 bases separated the two germline ends. This TCR was sampled from a human donor with low-grade glioma or glioblastoma, undergoing nonglioma brain surgery, or in good health (not recorded which). The chain carries TRBV7-6 and TRBJ2-7, with TRBD2 as a possible D gene (8 bases). The sample was glioma tissue, nonneoplastic brain tissue, or PBMCs (not recorded which). The CDR3 DNA sequence: TGTGCCAGCAGCCCACAGGGTTCAGGGGGTCGGGGGGGCACCTACGAGCAGTACTTC. Amino acids: CASSPQGSGGRGGTYEQYF.